Each of the 27 T cell receptor beta chains below was sequenced from the same sample in a study of somatic mutations in cytotoxic T cells in rheumatoid arthritis. Here immunoSEQ multiplex PCR was the method, and the copy in TCRdb shows in-frame clones only, minus some. Of 15,000 to 20,000 clones in the sample, roughly 77% were seen once. The material sequenced was CD8+ T cells sorted from blood. All receptors derive from an adult with rheumatoid arthritis.

The chain combines TRBV11-3 with TRBJ2-1, with D possibly being TRBD1 (5 bases). Germline V gives CDR1 SGHNT, CDR2 YENEEA. V was shortened by 5 bases and J by 0 bases, with 11 bases between the two germline ends. This CDR3 has 15 amino acids. The CDR3 DNA reads TGTGCCAGCAGCGCAGACAGTAGCTCCTACAATGAGCAGTTCTTC. It encodes CASSADSSSYNEQFF.

This chain uses TRBV19 with TRBJ2-3, with D unclear. V gave up 0 bases and J gave up 6 bases, with 13 bases separating them. From germline, CDR1 is LNHDA and CDR2 SQIVND (reference sequence). CDR3 length: 15 amino acids. CDR3 region: CASSIDQTPGDTQYF. CDR3 nucleotide sequence: TGTGCCAGTAGTATAGATCAGACACCCGGGGATACGCAGTATTTT.

The CDR3 spells CATSWGNQPQHF. DNA for the CDR3: TGTGCCACCAGTTGGGGAAATCAGCCCCAGCATTTT. V is TRBV15 and J is TRBJ1-5; D not certain. Germline loops: CDR1 LNHNV, CDR2 YYDKDF (reference sequence). This CDR3 has 12 amino acids. The germline V and J ends were trimmed by 6 bases and 4 bases, with 7 bases remaining between them.

The chain employs TRBV19 and TRBJ2-1; no clear D. V was trimmed by 8 bases and J by 0 bases, leaving 11 bases between them. The CDR3 loop spans 14 amino acids. Germline lookup yields CDR1 LNHDA and CDR2 SQIVND (reference sequence). The CDR3 DNA sequence: TGTGCCAGTGCCCCCGGTAGCTCCTACAATGAGCAGTTCTTC. Amino acid sequence: CASAPGSSYNEQFF.

The gene calls are TRBV11-2 and TRBJ2-5; D may correspond to TRBD1 or TRBD2 (5 bases each). This CDR3 has 16 amino acids. The V gene's germline CDR1 is SGHAT and CDR2 FQNNGV. V was pared by 5 bases and J by 5 bases, with 21 bases between. As DNA, the CDR3 is TGTGCCAGCAGCCCACCTCCCGGGCTTGGGGGTGAGACCCAGTACTTC. Translated: CASSPPPGLGGETQYF.

V gene TRBV9 combines with J gene TRBJ1-2; TRBD1 agrees at 9 bases. The CDR3 spans 15 residues. Unmatched junction bases numbered 4, after V lost 0 bases and J lost 4 bases. From germline, CDR1 is SGDLS and CDR2 YYNGEE. CDR3 amino acids: CASSVGDRVGYGYTF. For the CDR3, the DNA is TGTGCCAGCAGCGTAGGGGACAGGGTGGGCTATGGCTACACCTTC.

This chain uses TRBV13 with TRBJ1-4; TRBD1 is a possible D gene (6 bases). The ends were cut back, 4 bases at V and 4 bases at J, with 13 bases in the middle. The CDR3 length is 15 residues. CDR1 and CDR2 (germline): PRHDT, FYEKMQ (reference sequence). The CDR3, as DNA: TGTGCCAGCAGCTCCCCTGGACAGTTTAATGAAAAACTGTTTTTT. This gives the protein CASSSPGQFNEKLFF.

This clone was seen only a few times. V gene TRBV11-2 combines with J gene TRBJ1-1; D not certain. Trimming stripped 1 base from V and 4 bases from J, with 7 bases between. Germline loops: CDR1 SGHAT, CDR2 FQNNGV. The CDR3 has 13 residues. CDR3 sequence: CASSLALGTEAFF. The CDR3 nucleotides are TGTGCCAGCAGCTTAGCCCTGGGCACTGAAGCTTTCTTT.

The J gene is TRBJ2-7, the V gene TRBV6-5, with TRBD2 as a possible D gene (5 bases). The CDR3 spans 16 residues. Germline V lookup: CDR1 MNHEY, CDR2 SVGAGI. Deletions cut 0 bases from V and 0 bases from J, with 12 bases between. CDR3 sequence reads: CASSYSRVSGSYEQYF. Written as DNA, the CDR3 is TGTGCCAGCAGTTACTCGCGGGTTTCTGGCTCCTACGAGCAGTACTTC.

Sample share makes this clone medium-sized. The same CDR3 is also encoded by other DNA sequences in this sample. The rearrangement links TRBV19 to TRBJ1-2; D may be TRBD1 (5 bases). V was cut by 8 bases and J by 5 bases, with 6 bases left in between. The CDR3 covers 10 residues. Germline V lookup: CDR1 LNHDA, CDR2 SQIVND (reference sequence). In DNA, the CDR3 is TGTGCCAGTGAGGGGTATGGCTACACCTTC. This translates into CASEGYGYTF.

The chain is built from TRBV5-1 and TRBJ1-1; tentatively, D is TRBD1 (5 bases). The CDR3 runs to 13 residues. The V gene lost 6 bases and the J gene lost 1 base, with 10 bases spanning the gap. Per the germline V gene, CDR1 is SGHRS and CDR2 is YFSETQ. CDR3 in amino acids: CASTLGGNTEAFF. As DNA, the CDR3 is TGCGCCAGCACCCTGGGGGGGAACACTGAAGCTTTCTTT.

This chain connects TRBV6-1 to TRBJ2-2; weak D call: TRBD2 (6 bases). CDR1 MNHNS and CDR2 SASEGT come from the germline V gene. The CDR3 extends over 16 amino acids. Between the trimmed V and J ends, which lost 2 bases and 5 bases, there was a span of 15 bases. The CDR3: CASSELVGAGTGELFF. As DNA, the CDR3 is TGTGCCAGCAGTGAATTGGTAGGCGCGGGGACCGGGGAGCTGTTTTTT.

The gene calls are TRBV6-6 and TRBJ1-1; 9 bases agree with TRBD1. This CDR3 spans 15 amino acids. The germline V gene encodes CDR1 MNHNY and CDR2 SVGAGI (reference sequence). J gave up 6 bases and V 5 bases, and 10 bases lay outside the gene matches. CDR3 sequence: CASSMDRGASPEAFF. DNA of the CDR3: TGTGCCAGCAGTATGGACAGGGGAGCCAGTCCTGAAGCTTTCTTT.

Only a few counts were recorded for this clone. The J gene is TRBJ1-3, the V gene TRBV6-1; D gene unclear. The CDR3 length is 15 residues. CDR1 and CDR2 from the germline V gene are MNHNS and SASEGT. V was pared by 4 bases and J by 0 bases, with 10 bases between. CDR3 sequence reads: CASSVRPNSGNTIYF. CDR3 coding DNA: TGTGCCAGCAGTGTTAGACCGAACTCTGGAAACACCATATATTTT.

The chain combines TRBV2 with TRBJ2-7; 12 bases are a match to TRBD2. The ends lost 3 bases at V and 7 bases at J; junction bases unmatched: 7. CDR1 SNHLY and CDR2 FYNNEI come from the germline V gene. The CDR3 extends over 15 amino acids. CDR3 in DNA: TGTGCCAGCAGTGAGCTAGCGGGGGGGTGGGATGAGCAGTACGTC. Its protein product is CASSELAGGWDEQYV.

V gene TRBV6-1 combines with J gene TRBJ1-1; no reliable D call. CDR3 size: 14 residues. The germline gives CDR1 MNHNS, CDR2 SASEGT. V lost 2 bases, J lost 0 bases, and 7 bases lay in between. The CDR3 nucleotides read TGTGCCAGCAGTGAAACAAGGATGAACACTGAAGCTTTCTTT. Translating gives CASSETRMNTEAFF.

The J gene is TRBJ2-7, the V gene TRBV5-8; TRBD1 agrees at 7 bases. CDR1 is SGHTS and CDR2 is YDEGEE in the germline V gene. With V trimmed by 7 bases and J by 3 bases, 10 bases remained unmatched. The CDR3 runs 14 residues. The CDR3 region has the DNA TGTGCCAGCGGGCTTGGCAGGGGGTACTACGAGCAGTACTTC. Residues: CASGLGRGYYEQYF.

The chain employs TRBV6-4 and TRBJ2-1; 9 positions match TRBD1. The V segment lost 3 bases and the J segment 4 bases; nucleotides outside the gene matches: 4. Germline lookup yields CDR1 MRHNA and CDR2 SNTAGT. CDR3 length: 15 residues. This chain's CDR3 is CASSEQQGAYNEQFF. The CDR3 bases are TGTGCCAGCAGTGAACAACAGGGGGCTTACAATGAGCAGTTCTTC.

The chain is built from TRBV11-2 and TRBJ1-3; D ambiguous. The germline V and J ends were trimmed by 0 bases and 2 bases, with 11 bases remaining between them. Germline V gene sequence: CDR1 SGHAT, CDR2 FQNNGV. The CDR3 sequence is 16 residues long. This CDR3 reads CASSLEAGGTGNTIYF. The CDR3 DNA is TGTGCCAGCAGCTTAGAGGCGGGCGGAACTGGAAACACCATATATTTT.

The CDR3 coding sequence is TGTGCCAGCAGGGGACAGGGAGATGGCTACACCTTC. It is translated as CASRGQGDGYTF. The rearrangement uses TRBV6-5 and TRBJ1-2; 9 positions agree with TRBD1. The CDR3 contains 12 residues. V dropped 6 bases and J dropped 6; count of bases not matched to a gene: 2. Per germline, CDR1 MNHEY and CDR2 SVGAGI.

V is TRBV28 and J is TRBJ2-7; D is perhaps TRBD1 (5 bases). The germline CDR1 and CDR2 sequences are MDHEN and SYDVKM. This CDR3 has 14 amino acids. V was clipped by 3 bases and J by 4 bases, with 13 bases between them. CDR3 in amino acids: CASSLTFDSYEQYV. CDR3 DNA: TGTGCCAGCAGTTTGACCTTTGACAGTTACGAGCAGTACGTC.

V gene TRBV4-1 combines with J gene TRBJ1-1; a possible D gene is TRBD1 (6 bases). The CDR3 loop spans 14 amino acids. V was clipped by 0 bases and J by 9 bases, with 14 bases between them. CDR1 is MGHRA, CDR2 YSYEKL, per germline. CDR3 in DNA: TGCGCCAGCAGCCAAGATGGAACAGGGTTCAAAGCTTTCTTT. Translation: CASSQDGTGFKAFF.

The chain has TRBV11-3 and TRBJ2-3; 7 nucleotides match TRBD2. Germline CDR1 is SGHNT and CDR2 is YENEEA. The length of the CDR3 is 16 residues. The V segment lost 3 bases and the J segment 5 bases; nucleotides outside the gene matches: 11. The chain's CDR3 is CASSFIESGVEDTQYF. DNA for the CDR3: TGTGCCAGCAGCTTCATCGAAAGCGGGGTGGAAGATACGCAGTATTTT.

This clone is deemed large. The V gene is TRBV2, the J gene TRBJ2-1, with 9 bases lining up with TRBD2. The junction had 6 bases not matched to a gene; V was cut back by 4 bases and J by 8 bases. The CDR3 is 14 residues long. Germline CDR1 reads SNHLY; CDR2 reads FYNNEI. CDR3 protein: CASSVAGGPDEQFF. CDR3 bases: TGTGCCAGCAGTGTTGCGGGGGGGCCCGATGAGCAGTTCTTC. Filled out from reference TRBV2 and TRBJ2-1, the complete variable domain reads EPEVTQTPSHQVTQMGQEVILRCVPISNHLYFYWYRQILGQKVEFLVSFYNNEISEKSEIFDDQFSVERPDGSNFTLKIRSTKLEDSAMYFCASSVAGGPDEQFFGPGTRLTVL.

This chain joins TRBV6-5 and TRBJ2-7; D is uncertain. Germline CDR1 reads MNHEY; CDR2 reads SVGAGI. The V gene lost 2 bases and the J gene lost 2 bases, with 7 bases spanning the gap. The CDR3 loop spans 13 amino acids. Here the CDR3 reads CASSYGETYEQYF. The CDR3 region has the DNA TGTGCCAGCAGTTACGGGGAAACCTACGAGCAGTACTTC.

The CDR3 reads CASSLAAGVAYEQYV. CDR3 DNA: TGTGCCAGCAGCTTAGCGGCAGGGGTCGCCTACGAGCAGTACGTC. The chain is built from TRBV11-1 and TRBJ2-7; weak D call: TRBD1 (6 bases). V was cut by 0 bases and J by 2 bases, with 11 bases left in between. CDR3 size: 15 residues. From germline, CDR1 is SGHAT and CDR2 FQDESV (reference sequence).

V and J are TRBV5-8 and TRBJ1-6; TRBD1 matches at 7 bases. There are 14 residues in the CDR3. CDR1 is SGHTS, CDR2 YDEGEE, per germline. J was trimmed by 0 bases and V by 10 bases; bases with no gene match: 4. DNA of the CDR3: TGTGCCGGCGCAGGGGGCTCCTATAATTCACCCCTCCACTTT. As protein: CAGAGGSYNSPLHF.